Sequencing of this T cell receptor beta chain was carried out in a study of CD8 T cells in ankylosing spondylitis (dated by TCRdb to about 2017). For the study in its entirety: The study set out to find disease-linked TCR variants by profiling T cell receptor beta repertoires in ankylosing spondylitis patients and healthy donors. Samples of peripheral blood were taken, and for ankylosing spondylitis patients, synovial fluid was collected as well. In total, the full study cohort was made up of some 110 healthy donors and roughly 27 ankylosing spondylitis patients.

General findings and caveats noted by the study authors: Some motif variants were previously reported in synovial fluid and blood of reactive arthritis patients, suggesting common disease-initiation mechanisms. Blood from ankylosing spondylitis patients appeared to be characterized by a TCR beta motif made up of seven or eight highly homologous amino acid variants. The disease-linked clones were reported as significantly enriched in matched synovial fluid samples from ankylosing spondylitis patients. The disease-linked clones showed a CD8+ phenotype and occurred at relatively low frequencies in peripheral blood.

This clonotype was counted many times. What antigen it recognizes has not been identified. No much larger clone is present one base from it, and per-base qualities are unavailable. Reading the germline V gene gives CDR1 MGHRA and CDR2 YSYEKL. V is trimmed back by 4 bases and J by 1 base, and the junction contains 9 bases that no gene match accounts for. The CDR3 sequence holds 17 residues, the cysteine and phenylalanine included. Of all the DNA, just the CDR3 is kept, 51 bases in frame from base 1. Data came from an Illumina HiSeq 2500. TCR beta libraries were prepared by quantitative 5'-RACE with molecular barcodes. The original methods were these. A new computational method, built on a probabilistic model of VDJ rearrangement, was used to identify disease-linked TCR variants. TCRdb applied fastp at Q25 and MiXCR to the public reads, then kept only in-frame beta chains. Duplicate CDR3 protein sequences are folded into a single record with the most common DNA and genes. These V and J calls rely on TCRdb rather than the paper's analysis. The sample yields about 220,000 distinct CDR3 sequences; about 7.3% were counted once. The ten largest make up approximately 15% of the sample.

This clonotype was obtained from a male donor with ankylosing spondylitis. The specimen sequenced was blood, either unsorted or a sorted T cell fraction (not recorded which). Rearrangement joined TRBV4-1 to TRBJ1-5, with 8 bases aligning to TRBD1. The DNA reads TGCGCCAGCAGCCGAATTTCCGGGACAGGAAGCAATCAGCCCCAGCATTTT. Protein translation: CASSRISGTGSNQPQHF.